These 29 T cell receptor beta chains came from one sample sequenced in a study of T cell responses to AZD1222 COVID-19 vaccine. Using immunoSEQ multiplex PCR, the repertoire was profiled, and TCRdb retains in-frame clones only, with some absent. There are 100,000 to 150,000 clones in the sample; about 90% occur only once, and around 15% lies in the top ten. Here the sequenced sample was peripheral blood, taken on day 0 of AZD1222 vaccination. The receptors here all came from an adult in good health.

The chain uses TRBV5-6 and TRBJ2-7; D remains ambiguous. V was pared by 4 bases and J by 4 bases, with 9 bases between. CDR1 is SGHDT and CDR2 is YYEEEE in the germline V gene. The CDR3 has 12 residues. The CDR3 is CASSRDWYEQYF. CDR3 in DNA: TGTGCCAGCAGCCGCGACTGGTACGAGCAGTACTTC.

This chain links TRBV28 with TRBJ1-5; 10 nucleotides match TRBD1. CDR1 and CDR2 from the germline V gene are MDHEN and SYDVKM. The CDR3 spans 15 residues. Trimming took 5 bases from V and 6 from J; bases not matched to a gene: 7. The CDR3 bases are TGTGCCAGCAGTACCCCGACAGGGGGCGGTCAGCCCCAGCATTTT. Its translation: CASSTPTGGGQPQHF.

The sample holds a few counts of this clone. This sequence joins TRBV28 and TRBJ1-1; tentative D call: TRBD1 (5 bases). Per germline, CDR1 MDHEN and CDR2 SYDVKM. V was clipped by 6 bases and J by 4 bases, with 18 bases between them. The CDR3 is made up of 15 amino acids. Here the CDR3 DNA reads TGTGCCAGCAGAGCGTCGCGGGGGGAGAGCACTGAAGCTTTCTTT. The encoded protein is CASRASRGESTEAFF.

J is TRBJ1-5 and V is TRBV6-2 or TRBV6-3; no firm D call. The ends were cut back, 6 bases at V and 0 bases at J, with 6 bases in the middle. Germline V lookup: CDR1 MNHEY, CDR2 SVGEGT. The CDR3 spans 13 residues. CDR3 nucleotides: TGTGCCAGCAGCTGGTATAGCAATCAGCCCCAGCATTTT. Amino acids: CASSWYSNQPQHF.

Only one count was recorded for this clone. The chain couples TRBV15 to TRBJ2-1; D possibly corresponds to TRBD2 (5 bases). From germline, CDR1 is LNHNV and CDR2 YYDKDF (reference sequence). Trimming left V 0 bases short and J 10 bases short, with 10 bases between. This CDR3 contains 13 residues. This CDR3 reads CATSRDPGREQFF. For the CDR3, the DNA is TGTGCCACCAGCAGAGATCCGGGAAGGGAGCAGTTCTTC.

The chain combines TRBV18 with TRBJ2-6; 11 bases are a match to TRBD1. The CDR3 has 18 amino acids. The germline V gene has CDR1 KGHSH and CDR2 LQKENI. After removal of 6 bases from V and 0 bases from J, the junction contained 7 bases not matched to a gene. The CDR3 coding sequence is TGTGCCAGCTCGCAAAGGACAGGGGGCTCCTCTGGGGCCAACGTCCTGACTTTC. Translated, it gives CASSQRTGGSSGANVLTF.

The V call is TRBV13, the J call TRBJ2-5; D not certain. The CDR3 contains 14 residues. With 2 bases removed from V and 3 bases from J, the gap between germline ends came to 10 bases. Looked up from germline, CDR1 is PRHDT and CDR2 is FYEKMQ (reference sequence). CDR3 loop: CASSLRSVEETQYF. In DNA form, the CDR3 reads TGTGCCAGCAGCTTAAGGAGCGTAGAAGAGACCCAGTACTTC.

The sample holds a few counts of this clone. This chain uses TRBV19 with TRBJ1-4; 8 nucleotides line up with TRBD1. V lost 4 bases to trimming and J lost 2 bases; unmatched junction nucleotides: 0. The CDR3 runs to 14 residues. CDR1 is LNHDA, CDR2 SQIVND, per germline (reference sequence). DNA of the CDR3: TGTGCCAGTAGTAACAGGGGGACTAATGAAAAACTGTTTTTT. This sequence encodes CASSNRGTNEKLFF.

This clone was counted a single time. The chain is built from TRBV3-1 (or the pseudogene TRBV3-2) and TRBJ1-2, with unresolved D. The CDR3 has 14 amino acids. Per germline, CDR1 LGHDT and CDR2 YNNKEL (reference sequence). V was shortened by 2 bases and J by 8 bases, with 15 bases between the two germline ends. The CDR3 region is CASSQTQSGLGYTF. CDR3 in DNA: TGTGCCAGCAGCCAAACCCAGAGCGGCCTGGGCTACACCTTC.

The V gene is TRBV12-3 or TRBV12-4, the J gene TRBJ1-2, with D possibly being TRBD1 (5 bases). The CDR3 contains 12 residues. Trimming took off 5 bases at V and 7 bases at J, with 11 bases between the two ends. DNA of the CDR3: TGTGCCAGCAGTCGGGGGGGAGGTGGCTACACCTTC. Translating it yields CASSRGGGGYTF.

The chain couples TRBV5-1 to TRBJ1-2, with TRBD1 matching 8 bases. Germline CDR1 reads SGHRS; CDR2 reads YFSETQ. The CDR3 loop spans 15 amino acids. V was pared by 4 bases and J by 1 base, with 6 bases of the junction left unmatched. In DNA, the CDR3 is TGCGCCAGCAGCGAAACAGGGGGGAATAACTATGGCTACACCTTC. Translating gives CASSETGGNNYGYTF. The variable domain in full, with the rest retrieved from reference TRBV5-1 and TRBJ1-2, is KAGVTQTPRYLIKTRGQQVTLSCSPISGHRSVSWYQQTPGQGLQFLFEYFSETQRNKGNFPGRFSGRQFSNSRSEMNVSTLELGDSALYLCASSETGGNNYGYTFGSGTRLTVV.

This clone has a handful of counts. The CDR3 DNA sequence: TGTGCCACCAGTGATAGAGAACGGCAGTTCTTC. As protein: CATSDRERQFF. The V and J genes are TRBV24-1 and TRBJ2-1; unclear D gene. CDR1 is KGHDR, CDR2 SFDVKD, per germline. CDR3 length: 11 residues. Trimming cost V 3 bases and J 12 bases, with 8 bases left between them.

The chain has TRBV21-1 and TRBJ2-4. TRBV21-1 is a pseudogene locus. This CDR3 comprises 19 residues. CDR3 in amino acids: CASSKGVGNLILAKNIQYF. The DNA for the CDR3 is TGTGCCAGCAGCAAAGGGGTAGGTAACCTAATCCTTGCCAAAAACATTCAGTACTTC.

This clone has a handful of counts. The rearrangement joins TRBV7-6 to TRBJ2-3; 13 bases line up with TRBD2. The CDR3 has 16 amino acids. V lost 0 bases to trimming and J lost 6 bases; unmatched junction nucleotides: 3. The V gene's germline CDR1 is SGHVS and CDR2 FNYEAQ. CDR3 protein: CASSLATSGRSDTQYF. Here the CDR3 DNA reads TGTGCCAGCAGCTTAGCGACTAGCGGGAGGTCTGATACGCAGTATTTT.

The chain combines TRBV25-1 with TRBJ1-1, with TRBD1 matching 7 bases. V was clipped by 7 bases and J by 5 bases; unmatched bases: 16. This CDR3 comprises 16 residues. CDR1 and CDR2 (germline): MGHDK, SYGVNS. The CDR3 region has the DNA TGTGCCAGCACTCAATCATTGGGACAGCGGGGAACTGAAGCTTTCTTT. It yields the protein CASTQSLGQRGTEAFF.

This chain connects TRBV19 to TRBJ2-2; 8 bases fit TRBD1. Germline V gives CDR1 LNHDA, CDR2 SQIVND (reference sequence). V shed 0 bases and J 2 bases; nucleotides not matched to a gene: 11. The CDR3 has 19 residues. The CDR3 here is CASSIEFYPGQGNTGELFF. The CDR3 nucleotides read TGTGCCAGTAGTATAGAATTTTATCCAGGACAGGGTAACACCGGGGAGCTGTTTTTT.

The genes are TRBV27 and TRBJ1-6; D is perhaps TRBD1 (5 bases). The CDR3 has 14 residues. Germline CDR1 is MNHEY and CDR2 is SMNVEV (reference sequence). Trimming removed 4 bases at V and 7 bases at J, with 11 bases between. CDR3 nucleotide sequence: TGTGCCAGCAGTTCCCTGGGGGGGAATTCACCCCTCCACTTT. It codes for CASSSLGGNSPLHF.

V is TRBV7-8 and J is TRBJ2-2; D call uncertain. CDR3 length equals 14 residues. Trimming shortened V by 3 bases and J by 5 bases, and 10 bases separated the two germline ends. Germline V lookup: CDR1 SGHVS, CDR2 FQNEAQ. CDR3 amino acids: CASSLLWRTGELFF. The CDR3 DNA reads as TGTGCCAGCAGCTTGCTGTGGAGAACCGGGGAGCTGTTTTTT.

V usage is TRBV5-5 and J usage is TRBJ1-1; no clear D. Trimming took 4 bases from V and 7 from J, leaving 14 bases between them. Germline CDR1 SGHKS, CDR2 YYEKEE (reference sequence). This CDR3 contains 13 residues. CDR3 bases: TGTGCCAGCAGCCTAGAGAGGTCTTATGAAGCTTTCTTT. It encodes CASSLERSYEAFF.

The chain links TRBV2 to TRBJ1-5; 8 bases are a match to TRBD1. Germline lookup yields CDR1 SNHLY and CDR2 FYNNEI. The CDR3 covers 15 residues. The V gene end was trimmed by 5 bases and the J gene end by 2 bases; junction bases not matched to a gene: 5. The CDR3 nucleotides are TGTGCCAGCAGTCGCACGACAGGGGGCAATCAGCCCCAGCATTTT. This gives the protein CASSRTTGGNQPQHF.

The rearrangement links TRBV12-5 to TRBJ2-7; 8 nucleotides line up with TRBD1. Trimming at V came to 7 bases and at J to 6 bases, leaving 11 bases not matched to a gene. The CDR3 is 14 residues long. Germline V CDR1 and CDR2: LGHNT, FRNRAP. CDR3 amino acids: CASVVDREDGEQYF. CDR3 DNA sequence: TGTGCTAGTGTCGTGGACAGGGAGGACGGCGAGCAGTACTTC.

The CDR3 here is CASSRDRAEQFF. Here the CDR3 DNA reads TGTGCCAGCAGTAGGGACCGCGCTGAGCAGTTCTTC. The V and J genes are TRBV12-3 or TRBV12-4 and TRBJ2-1; the D call may be TRBD1 or TRBD2 (5 bases each). V was clipped by 5 bases and J by 9 bases, with 11 bases between them. This CDR3 is built from 12 residues.

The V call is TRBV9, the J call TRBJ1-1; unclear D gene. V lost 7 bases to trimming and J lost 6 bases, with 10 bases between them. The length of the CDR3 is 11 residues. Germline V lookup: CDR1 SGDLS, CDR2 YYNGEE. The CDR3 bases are TGTGCCAGCGGTCGTGGTGCTGAAGCTTTCTTT. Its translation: CASGRGAEAFF. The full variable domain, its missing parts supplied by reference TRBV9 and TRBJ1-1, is DSGVTQTPKHLITATGQRVTLRCSPRSGDLSVYWYQQSLDQGLQFLIQYYNGEERAKGNILERFSAQQFPDLHSELNLSSLELGDSALYFCASGRGAEAFFGQGTRLTVV.

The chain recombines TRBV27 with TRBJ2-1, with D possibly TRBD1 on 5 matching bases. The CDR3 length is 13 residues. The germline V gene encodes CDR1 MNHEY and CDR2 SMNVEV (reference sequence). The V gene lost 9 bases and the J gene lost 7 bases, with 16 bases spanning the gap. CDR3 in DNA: TGTGCCAGTCAGGGATCCACGAATAATGAGCAGTTCTTC. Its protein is CASQGSTNNEQFF.

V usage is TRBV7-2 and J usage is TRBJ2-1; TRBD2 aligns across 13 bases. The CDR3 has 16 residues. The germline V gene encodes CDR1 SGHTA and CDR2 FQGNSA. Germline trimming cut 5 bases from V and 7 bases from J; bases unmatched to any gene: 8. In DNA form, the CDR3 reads TGTGCCAGCAGCCGGGGGTCGACTAGCGGGAGGAATGAGCAGTTCTTC. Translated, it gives CASSRGSTSGRNEQFF.

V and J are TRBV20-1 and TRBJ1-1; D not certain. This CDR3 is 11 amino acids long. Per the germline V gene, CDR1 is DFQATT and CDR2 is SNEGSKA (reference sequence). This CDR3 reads CARRWNTEAFF. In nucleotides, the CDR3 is TGCGCCCGACGATGGAACACTGAAGCTTTCTTT.

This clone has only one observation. CDR3 nucleotides: TGTGCCAGCAGTAGCGGGGGCGATCACATTCGTGCGCAGTATTTT. This sequence encodes CASSSGGDHIRAQYF. The V gene is TRBV2, the J gene TRBJ2-3, with TRBD2 matching over 8 bases. The V segment lost 5 bases and the J segment 10 bases; nucleotides outside the gene matches: 14. Germline-derived CDR1 and CDR2 are SNHLY and FYNNEI. The CDR3 has 15 residues.

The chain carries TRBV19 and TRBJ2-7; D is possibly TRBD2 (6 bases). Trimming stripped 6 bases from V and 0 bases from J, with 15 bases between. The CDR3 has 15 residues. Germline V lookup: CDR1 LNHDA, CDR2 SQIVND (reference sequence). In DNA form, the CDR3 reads TGTGCCAGTAGCACAAATACCGGGGGCTCCTACGAGCAGTACTTC. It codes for CASSTNTGGSYEQYF.

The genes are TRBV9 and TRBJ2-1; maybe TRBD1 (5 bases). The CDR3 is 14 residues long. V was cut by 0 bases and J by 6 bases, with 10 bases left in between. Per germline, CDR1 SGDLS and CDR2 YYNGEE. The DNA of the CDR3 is TGTGCCAGCAGCGTAGTCCCCCAGGGCAATGAGCAGTTCTTC. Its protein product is CASSVVPQGNEQFF. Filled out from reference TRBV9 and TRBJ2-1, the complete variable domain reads DSGVTQTPKHLITATGQRVTLRCSPRSGDLSVYWYQQSLDQGLQFLIQYYNGEERAKGNILERFSAQQFPDLHSELNLSSLELGDSALYFCASSVVPQGNEQFFGPGTRLTVL.